Listed below are T cell receptor beta chains from one sample, sequenced in a study of tissue T cells after allogeneic stem cell transplantation. Assay: immunoSEQ multiplex PCR; the TCRdb copy retains only in-frame clones and omits some. The table shows 25,000 to 30,000 clones, with less than 90% occurring only once. The starting material was blood, obtained before transplantation. Every receptor here comes from a woman aged 18 to 49 who later had graft-versus-host disease after an allogeneic stem cell transplant. Both conserved end residues are part of each CDR3. D genes are given only for firm matches. Where a row states a size, it is once, few, many or the class of an expanded clone; other rows omit it.

J gene | clone size | D gene | V gene | CDR3 DNA | CDR3 protein
TRBJ2-2 | once | NA | TRBV6-4 | TGTGCCAGCAGTGACGGGCAGGGTACCGGGGAGCTGTTTTTT | CASSDGQGTGELFF
TRBJ2-2 | NA | NA | TRBV10-3 | TGTGCCATCAGTGACTGGGGCTCGCGCGGGGAGCTGTTTTTT | CAISDWGSRGELFF
TRBJ1-2 | NA | NA | TRBV4-2 | TGTGCCAGCAGCCAAGGTCAGGGAGGGAACTATGGCTACACCTTC | CASSQGQGGNYGYTF
TRBJ2-7 | NA | TRBD1 | TRBV6-2/TRBV6-3 | TGTGCCAGCAGTTATTCCCTTGACCGACAGGGTGACTACGAGCAGTACTTC | CASSYSLDRQGDYEQYF
TRBJ2-1 | NA | TRBD1 | TRBV28 | TGTGCCAGCAGTTTTAGGTTGGGACAGGCCCGCTCCTACAATGAGCAGTTCTTC | CASSFRLGQARSYNEQFF
TRBJ2-7 | NA | NA | TRBV15 | TGTGCCACCAGCCCCAGGGACATAAGCTCCTACGAGCAGTACTTC | CATSPRDISSYEQYF
TRBJ1-2 | NA | NA | TRBV7-8 | TGTGCCAGCAGCCTCAGGACGGGAAGACCTCATGGTGGCTACACCTTC | CASSLRTGRPHGGYTF
TRBJ2-7 | NA | NA | TRBV30 | TGTGCCTGGAGTGTAGGGGCCTACGAGCAGTACTTC | CAWSVGAYEQYF
TRBJ1-1 | NA | NA | TRBV7-2 | TGTGCCAGCAGCTTCTGGGGGGGACATGAAGCTTTCTTT | CASSFWGGHEAFF
TRBJ1-6 | NA | NA | TRBV6-6 | TGTGCCAGCAGTTACTCCAACCCATCCAGGTCACCCCTCCACTTT | CASSYSNPSRSPLHF
TRBJ2-2 | once | NA | TRBV7-3 | TGTGCCAGCAGAGAGAACAGGGGAGGCACCGGGGAGCTGTTTTTT | CASRENRGGTGELFF
TRBJ2-7 | NA | TRBD2 | TRBV28 | TGTGCCAGCAGTCCGCCGACTAGCGACTACGAGCAGTACTTC | CASSPPTSDYEQYF
TRBJ1-6 | NA | NA | TRBV14 | TGTGCCAGCAGCCAAGTGAGATTGACGAGGGGAAGGGATTCACCCCTCCACTTT | CASSQVRLTRGRDSPLHF
TRBJ2-7 | NA | NA | TRBV5-1 | TGCGCCAACCAGAGGGTGAGGGTGCGGGACAGCTCCTACGAGCAGTACTTC | CANQRVRVRDSSYEQYF
TRBJ2-2 | NA | NA | TRBV24-1 | TGTGCCACCAGTGATTCAGGCACCGGGGAGCTGTTTTTT | CATSDSGTGELFF
TRBJ2-1 | NA | NA | TRBV29-1 | TGCAGCGTTGATGGCGGTAGCTCCTACAATGAGCAGTTCTTC | CSVDGGSSYNEQFF
TRBJ2-7 | NA | NA | TRBV4-1 | TGCGCCAGCAGCCAACGATCGGTGGCAGGGGTCCCCAACTACGAGCAGTACTTC | CASSQRSVAGVPNYEQYF
TRBJ1-1 | NA | NA | TRBV7-3 | TGTGCCAGCAGCTCCTGGGCAGGGGAGAACACTGAAGCTTTCTTT | CASSSWAGENTEAFF
TRBJ2-7 | NA | TRBD2 | TRBV4-1 | TGCGCCAGCAGCCAAGCGGGACTAGCGGGGGGTGGCGAGCAGTACTTC | CASSQAGLAGGGEQYF
TRBJ2-5 | few | NA | TRBV18 | TGTGCCAGCTCACCACTTAGGTCGCAAGAGACCCAGTACTTC | CASSPLRSQETQYF
TRBJ1-2 | NA | NA | TRBV15 | TGTGCCACCAGCAGATCGGGGCGGGGTGTTGATGGCTACACCTTC | CATSRSGRGVDGYTF
TRBJ1-1 | NA | NA | TRBV7-2 | TGTGCCAGCAGCAAACGGAGCACGGGGCAGGGTGGGACTGAAGCTTTCTTT | CASSKRSTGQGGTEAFF
TRBJ2-1 | NA | NA | TRBV11-3 | TGTGCCAGCAGCCACATCACCGGGAATGAGAATGAGCAGTTCTTC | CASSHITGNENEQFF
TRBJ2-5 | NA | TRBD2 | TRBV9 | TGTGCCAGCTCCGCCCGGGGACTAGCGGGACGTGAAGAGACCCAGTACTTC | CASSARGLAGREETQYF
TRBJ1-4 | NA | NA | TRBV28 | TGTGCCAGCAGTTTATGGGAATCGAGCAGAACTAATGAAAAACTGTTTTTT | CASSLWESSRTNEKLFF
TRBJ2-7 | NA | NA | TRBV7-9 | TGTGCCAGCAGCTTAGGGGAGTCCCAAAGGGACGAGCAGTACTTC | CASSLGESQRDEQYF
TRBJ1-2 | NA | NA | TRBV30 | TGTGCCTGGAGTATGGGGGGGGCTGGCTACACCTTC | CAWSMGGAGYTF
TRBJ2-7 | NA | TRBD2 | TRBV28 | TGTGCCAGCAGTCTAGCGGGAACCTACGAGCAGTACTTC | CASSLAGTYEQYF
TRBJ2-3 | NA | NA | TRBV7-3 | TGTGCCAGCAGCTCCCCGTCCCAAAGAGGAGATACGCAGTATTTT | CASSSPSQRGDTQYF
TRBJ2-5 | NA | TRBD2 | TRBV28 | TGTGCCAGCAGTTTGCGACTAGCGGGGGGGAGGGAGACCCAGTACTTC | CASSLRLAGGRETQYF
TRBJ1-5 | NA | NA | TRBV4-3 | TGCGCCAGCAGCCAATGGAGGGATCAGCCCCAGCATTTT | CASSQWRDQPQHF
TRBJ1-1 | NA | NA | TRBV18 | TGTGCCAGCTCACCCACAGCGGGGCGGGACACTGAAGCTTTCTTT | CASSPTAGRDTEAFF
TRBJ2-7 | NA | TRBD1 | TRBV6-6 | TGTGCCAGCAGTCCCGGGACAGGGGGTGAGCAGTACTTC | CASSPGTGGEQYF
TRBJ1-1 | NA | NA | TRBV29-1 | TGCAGCGTCGTTGATGGTTTCTTT | CSVVDGFF
TRBJ2-1 | NA | TRBD2 | TRBV6-2/TRBV6-3 | TGTGCCAGCAGTTACCGGCAGGGGCGGGGGGGCCTCAATGAGCAGTTCTTC | CASSYRQGRGGLNEQFF
TRBJ2-1 | NA | TRBD1 | TRBV7-9 | TGTGCCAGCAGCTTAGATGGACAGGGGCTAAATGAGCAGTTCTTC | CASSLDGQGLNEQFF
TRBJ2-3 | NA | TRBD2 | TRBV4-3 | TGCGCCAGCAGCCAAGTGCTAGCGGGGTCCCTCACAGATACGCAGTATTTT | CASSQVLAGSLTDTQYF
TRBJ1-5 | NA | NA | TRBV14 | TGTGCCAGCAGCCGTCAGGGAGACCAGCCCCAGCATTTT | CASSRQGDQPQHF
TRBJ1-1 | NA | NA | TRBV6-1 | TGTGCCAGCAGTGAAATTGTCCTTGAAGCTTTCTTT | CASSEIVLEAFF
TRBJ1-4 | NA | NA | TRBV5-1 | TGCGCCAGCAGCACAGAAAATGAAAAACTGTTTTTT | CASSTENEKLFF
TRBJ1-1 | NA | NA | TRBV9 | TGTGCCAGCAGCGTAGCTCCAGAAACTGAAGCTTTCTTT | CASSVAPETEAFF
TRBJ2-2 | NA | TRBD2 | TRBV3-1/TRBV3-2 | TGTGCCAGCAGCCAAGGCGTCGGGTTAGCGGGACGGTTCGGGGAGCTGTTTTTT | CASSQGVGLAGRFGELFF